One and the same sample provided the 14 T cell receptor beta chains below, sequenced in a study of beta chain features in type 1 diabetes. The study's findings and limits: When Type 1 diabetes patients were examined, their TCRB CDR3s proved moderately but significantly shorter in all four CD4+ subsets.

Sequenced material consisted of expressed TCRB transcripts (all of the isolated RNA was reverse transcribed). Method: immunoSEQ multiplex PCR; TCRdb's copy keeps in-frame clones and lacks some. Among about 160,000 clones listed, approximately 9% were seen once. These receptors have no identified antigens. Source material: central memory CD4+ T cells from blood. These receptors all stem from a woman younger than 30 with type 1 diabetes.

This clone was counted only a few times. The chain recombines TRBV20-1 with TRBJ1-1; D is ambiguous. Trimming took 5 bases from V and 6 from J, leaving 10 bases between them. The CDR3 covers 11 residues. The V gene's germline CDR1 is DFQATT and CDR2 SNEGSKA (reference sequence). CDR3 amino acids: CSALRRPEAFF. CDR3 coding DNA: TGCAGTGCTCTCCGGCGGCCTGAAGCTTTCTTT.

This clone was seen a handful of times. The V gene is TRBV7-2, the J gene TRBJ1-5, with D possibly TRBD1 on 6 matching bases. Trimming shortened V by 3 bases and J by 5 bases, and 11 bases separated the two germline ends. Germline CDR1 and CDR2: SGHTA and FQGNSA. The CDR3 length is 14 residues. In DNA, the CDR3 is TGTGCCAGCAGCTTCTACAGGGCCGATCAGCCCCAGCATTTT. It specifies CASSFYRADQPQHF.

J is TRBJ2-7 and V is TRBV7-2; unclear D gene. CDR1 is SGHTA, CDR2 FQGNSA, per germline. Trimming pared 5 bases from V and 0 bases from J, leaving 14 bases between. This CDR3 contains 15 residues. The CDR3 DNA reads TGTGCCAGCAGCCCAGGTCGTACAAGCTCCTACGAGCAGTACTTC. Translated, it gives CASSPGRTSSYEQYF.

V and J are TRBV5-6 and TRBJ2-7; D is perhaps TRBD1 (5 bases). Trimming removed 1 base at V and 2 bases at J, with 13 bases between. The CDR3 runs 15 residues. CDR1 SGHDT and CDR2 YYEEEE come from the germline V gene. CDR3 in DNA: TGTGCCAGCAGCTTGCGTCTCACAGGCCCCTACGAGCAGTACTTC. Translation: CASSLRLTGPYEQYF.

In this sample, this clone turned up many times. V is TRBV29-1 and J is TRBJ2-7; no definite D call. V gave up 1 base and J gave up 1 base, with 8 bases separating them. CDR3 length: 13 residues. Germline CDR1 is SQVTM and CDR2 is ANQGSEA. The CDR3 bases are TGCAGCGTTGAAGTTTTTCCTTCCTACGAGCAGTACTTC. Translation: CSVEVFPSYEQYF.

The chain couples TRBV6-6 to TRBJ1-1; D uncertain. Germline CDR1 and CDR2: MNHNY and SVGAGI (reference sequence). V was cut by 0 bases and J by 3 bases, with 11 bases left in between. The CDR3 has 15 amino acids. This CDR3 reads CASSYSRGRDTEAFF. In DNA form, the CDR3 reads TGTGCCAGCAGTTACTCGCGCGGGAGGGACACTGAAGCTTTCTTT.

This clone occurred a few times. V gene TRBV9 combines with J gene TRBJ2-3, with D maybe TRBD1 (5 bases). Deletions cut 4 bases from V and 0 bases from J, with 12 bases between. The CDR3 covers 15 residues. Germline V gene data show CDR1 as SGDLS and CDR2 as YYNGEE. The CDR3 region is CASSHDGASTDTQYF. DNA for the CDR3: TGTGCCAGCAGCCACGATGGGGCTAGCACAGATACGCAGTATTTT.

This clone has a handful of counts. V and J are TRBV11-3 and TRBJ2-5, with 7 bases that match TRBD1. The CDR3 is 12 amino acids. The V segment lost 6 bases and the J segment 7 bases; nucleotides outside the gene matches: 5. Germline lookup yields CDR1 SGHNT and CDR2 YENEEA. As DNA, the CDR3 is TGTGCCAGCAGTCGGCCAGGGGGGACCCAGTACTTC. Protein sequence: CASSRPGGTQYF.

This clone was seen only a few times. The chain joins TRBV12-5 to TRBJ1-1, with 12 positions matching TRBD1. Germline V CDR1 and CDR2: LGHNT, FRNRAP. The CDR3 covers 17 residues. The ends lost 2 bases at V and 5 bases at J; junction bases unmatched: 9. CDR3 sequence (DNA): TGTGCTAGTGGTTTGTCTTCCGGGACAGGGGGCCTGACTGAAGCTTTCTTT. Translated: CASGLSSGTGGLTEAFF.

This clone was observed a handful of times. Other DNA sequences in this specimen translate into the identical CDR3. The chain recombines TRBV5-1 with TRBJ2-1, with D unclear. CDR1 SGHRS and CDR2 YFSETQ come from the germline V gene. V dropped 0 bases and J dropped 4 bases, with 11 bases sitting between them. The CDR3 spans 15 residues. Here the CDR3 reads CASSLDSPSYNEQFF. The CDR3 DNA reads as TGCGCCAGCAGCTTGGACTCCCCTTCGTACAATGAGCAGTTCTTC.

This clone was detected a few times. This chain links TRBV6-5 with TRBJ2-7; 9 bases are a match to TRBD2. With 3 bases clipped from V and 3 bases from J, the junction kept 3 bases outside the gene matches. There are 14 residues in the CDR3. CDR1 MNHEY and CDR2 SVGAGI come from the germline V gene. Written as DNA, the CDR3 is TGTGCCAGCAGTTATGGCGGGAGGGTCTACGAGCAGTACTTC. Translating it yields CASSYGGRVYEQYF.

This sequence joins TRBV7-2 and TRBJ2-1, with TRBD2 identical over 7 bases. Germline loops: CDR1 SGHTA, CDR2 FQGNSA. This CDR3 has 14 amino acids. V lost 4 bases, J lost 7 bases, and 7 bases stayed unmatched. The CDR3 region is CASSSPYGGNEQFF. The CDR3 DNA reads as TGTGCCAGCAGCTCTCCCTACGGGGGGAATGAGCAGTTCTTC.

This clone appeared a few times. The V call is TRBV5-1, the J call TRBJ2-1; TRBD2 matches 12 bases. J lost 3 bases, V lost 4 bases, and 8 bases had no gene match. The CDR3 length is 17 residues. Germline values: CDR1 SGHRS, CDR2 YFSETQ. CDR3 coding DNA: TGCGCCAGCAGCCCTCGACTAGCGGGAGATGACTACAATGAGCAGTTCTTC. It encodes CASSPRLAGDDYNEQFF.

This clone was seen a handful of times. This chain links TRBV27 with TRBJ2-7; a weak D match, TRBD1 (6 bases). V lost 3 bases and J lost 7, with 22 bases in between. CDR1 and CDR2 (germline): MNHEY, SMNVEV (reference sequence). The CDR3 totals 16 residues. The CDR3 sequence is CASSFGTGTVYGEQYF. The DNA of the CDR3 is TGTGCCAGCAGTTTCGGAACAGGGACGGTGTATGGGGAGCAGTACTTC.